The 6 T cell receptor beta chains in this list originate from one sample, sequenced in a study of T cell responses to AZD1222 COVID-19 vaccine. Some clones are missing from TCRdb's copy, which holds only in-frame ones; the method was immunoSEQ multiplex PCR. The sample holds 55,000 to 80,000 clones, approximately 80% seen once. The source material was peripheral blood, sampled on day 0 of AZD1222 vaccination. These receptors all stem from an adult in good health.

This sequence joins TRBV28 and TRBJ2-1; D remains unclear. The CDR3 consists of 16 residues. V was clipped by 5 bases and J by 4 bases, with 18 bases between them. From germline, CDR1 is MDHEN and CDR2 SYDVKM. The CDR3 here is CASSITENRIYNEQFF. The CDR3 bases are TGTGCCAGCAGTATAACAGAGAACCGAATTTACAATGAGCAGTTCTTC.

The rearrangement uses TRBV6-6 and TRBJ2-5, with TRBD2 matching over 16 bases. Germline values: CDR1 MNHNY, CDR2 SVGAGI (reference sequence). The CDR3 extends over 18 amino acids. The trim removed 5 bases at V and 0 bases at J, leaving 6 bases unmatched. The DNA of the CDR3 is TGTGCCAGCAGTCGAGGGACTAGCGGGGGGGCGTACCAAGAGACCCAGTACTTC. Its translation: CASSRGTSGGAYQETQYF.

This clone was observed a single time. The V call is TRBV2, the J call TRBJ2-2; possible D gene TRBD1, 5 bases. Germline V lookup: CDR1 SNHLY, CDR2 FYNNEI. The CDR3 length is 13 residues. Trimming stripped 8 bases from V and 5 bases from J, with 12 bases between. The CDR3 loop reads CASRTPWTGELFF. The CDR3 bases are TGTGCCAGCCGGACACCCTGGACCGGGGAGCTGTTTTTT.

This chain uses TRBV15 with TRBJ1-1, with D unresolved. The germline gives CDR1 LNHNV, CDR2 YYDKDF (reference sequence). The CDR3 length is 13 residues. Trimming shortened V by 6 bases and J by 2 bases, and 10 bases separated the two germline ends. The CDR3: CATSGQANTEAFF. CDR3 coding DNA: TGTGCCACCAGTGGCCAGGCTAACACTGAAGCTTTCTTT.

A few counts support this clone. The chain employs TRBV21-1 and TRBJ2-3; TRBD2 was called by the table and not checked on the DNA. TRBV21-1 corresponds to a pseudogene. The CDR3 loop spans 20 amino acids. The CDR3: CASSKVMVLAGGPNTDTQYF. The DNA of the CDR3 is TGTGCCAGCAGCAAAGTCATGGTACTAGCGGGGGGGCCGAACACAGATACGCAGTATTTT.

This clone was seen only a few times. This chain connects TRBV2 to TRBJ1-2; tentatively, D is TRBD1 (5 bases). V dropped 6 bases and J dropped 0 bases, with 20 bases sitting between them. This CDR3 is 17 amino acids long. CDR1 is SNHLY, CDR2 FYNNEI, per germline. The CDR3 loop reads CASSDPRTGGSNYGYTF. The CDR3 DNA reads as TGTGCCAGCAGCGATCCGAGGACCGGGGGGTCTAACTATGGCTACACCTTC.